The 23 T cell receptor beta chains below all came from one sample that was sequenced in a study of shared clonotypes between healthy human individuals. Method: immunoSEQ multiplex PCR; TCRdb's copy keeps in-frame clones and lacks some. The data show millions of clones, over 85% seen once. Sequenced material: naive CD4+ T cells from PBMCs. Subset meaning: CD45RA+ positively selected. Receptor source: a young man in good health. Some clones in this sample may be carry-over from other donors' samples.

The rearrangement joins TRBV2 to TRBJ1-2; 9 nucleotides agree with TRBD1. J lost 3 bases, V lost 6 bases, and 11 bases had no gene match. In germline, CDR1 is SNHLY, CDR2 FYNNEI. The CDR3 contains 16 residues. The CDR3 protein is CASREGLDRGYYGYTF. CDR3 bases: TGTGCCAGCAGGGAGGGACTTGACAGGGGGTACTATGGCTACACCTTC.

The V call is TRBV7-6, the J call TRBJ1-3; no definite D call. CDR3 length: 16 amino acids. From germline, CDR1 is SGHVS and CDR2 FNYEAQ. V was pared by 2 bases and J by 0 bases, with 11 bases between. CDR3 residues: CASSLNALSSGNTIYF. Here the CDR3 DNA reads TGTGCCAGCAGCTTAAACGCGCTGAGCTCTGGAAACACCATATATTTT.

Remarks on this clone: The identical CDR3 is also encoded by other nucleotide sequences in the sample. The rearrangement joins TRBV2 to TRBJ2-7; D remains ambiguous. Between the trimmed V and J ends, which lost 7 bases and 2 bases, there was a span of 6 bases. This CDR3 has 11 residues. The germline V gene encodes CDR1 SNHLY and CDR2 FYNNEI. CDR3 nucleotides: TGTGCCAGCACCGGAGCCTACGAGCAGTACTTC. This sequence encodes CASTGAYEQYF.

This sequence joins TRBV10-2 and TRBJ2-7; the match to TRBD1 covers 11 bases. The J segment lost 4 bases and the V segment lost 7 bases, leaving 6 bases of the junction unmatched. CDR3 length: 14 amino acids. Germline-derived CDR1 and CDR2 are WSHSY and SAAADI. The CDR3 DNA reads as TGCGCCAGCAAGCCGGGACAGGGGGGTTACGAGCAGTACTTC. Its translation: CASKPGQGGYEQYF.

This chain links TRBV5-4 with TRBJ1-1; D is ambiguous. Per germline, CDR1 SGHNT and CDR2 YYREEE (reference sequence). The CDR3 runs 11 residues. V was cut by 4 bases and J by 6 bases, with 7 bases left in between. CDR3: CASSRGAEAFF. The CDR3 DNA is TGTGCCAGCAGCCGCGGGGCTGAAGCTTTCTTT.

CDR3 nucleotide sequence: TGTGCCAGCGGTGGGGGTGAGCAGTTCTTC. Its translation: CASGGGEQFF. The rearrangement links TRBV28 to TRBJ2-1, with D perhaps matching TRBD1 or TRBD2 (5 bases each). V was trimmed by 8 bases and J by 9 bases, leaving 8 bases between them. CDR1 and CDR2 (germline): MDHEN, SYDVKM. The CDR3 covers 10 residues. The whole variable domain, filled in from reference TRBV28 and TRBJ2-1, reads DVKVTQSSRYLVKRTGEKVFLECVQDMDHENMFWYRQDPGLGLRLIYFSYDVKMKEKGDIPEGYSVSREKKERFSLILESASTNQTSMYLCASGGGEQFFGPGTRLTVL.

The chain recombines TRBV30 with TRBJ2-2; tentatively, D is TRBD1 (6 bases). CDR3 size: 14 residues. Germline CDR1 and CDR2: GTSNPN and SVGIG (reference sequence). The V end lost 3 bases, the J end lost 6 bases, and 14 bases lay between the germline ends. The CDR3 loop is CAWRLQGVAGELFF. As DNA, the CDR3 is TGTGCCTGGAGGTTACAGGGAGTTGCCGGGGAGCTGTTTTTT.

The rearrangement links TRBV28 to TRBJ1-2, with D unresolved. V gave up 3 bases and J gave up 4 bases, with 12 bases separating them. CDR3 length: 14 amino acids. Looked up from germline, CDR1 is MDHEN and CDR2 is SYDVKM. As DNA, the CDR3 is TGTGCCAGCAGTTTGCTCGGGTCCGGCTATGGCTACACCTTC. Protein sequence: CASSLLGSGYGYTF.

The chain links TRBV30 to TRBJ1-2, with TRBD1 identical over 7 bases. V was clipped by 1 base and J by 2 bases; unmatched bases: 16. The germline V gene has CDR1 GTSNPN and CDR2 SVGIG (reference sequence). This CDR3 spans 18 amino acids. The CDR3 spells CAWSGPRQGRQWNYGYTF. The CDR3, as DNA: TGTGCCTGGAGTGGGCCGCGACAGGGTAGACAATGGAACTATGGCTACACCTTC.

J is TRBJ2-1 and V is TRBV5-6, with D perhaps matching TRBD1 (6 bases). The germline CDR1 and CDR2 sequences are SGHDT and YYEEEE. This CDR3 region has 16 residues. Trimming stripped 6 bases from V and 1 base from J, with 17 bases between. The DNA for the CDR3 is TGTGCCAGCAATAAGGGGGTCTACGGTTCCTACAATGAGCAGTTCTTC. Its translation: CASNKGVYGSYNEQFF.

The rearrangement links TRBV18 to TRBJ1-1, with D tentatively TRBD1 (5 bases). This CDR3 region has 14 residues. V was clipped by 2 bases and J by 4 bases, with 11 bases between them. The V gene's germline CDR1 is KGHSH and CDR2 LQKENI. The CDR3 region is CASSPSDSTTEAFF. The CDR3 DNA reads as TGTGCCAGCTCACCAAGCGACAGTACCACTGAAGCTTTCTTT.

This chain connects TRBV15 to TRBJ1-4; 10 bases match TRBD1. The CDR3 covers 17 residues. The J segment lost 10 bases and the V segment lost 1 base, leaving 12 bases of the junction unmatched. Per germline, CDR1 LNHNV and CDR2 YYDKDF (reference sequence). The CDR3 coding sequence is TGTGCCACCAGCAGAGCAGGCGGACAGGGGGTCTGGGGAAAACTGTTTTTT. As protein: CATSRAGGQGVWGKLFF.

CDR3 sequence (DNA): TGTGCCAGCAGTTTAGGTGGAGCTAGCGGGAGGCCTCGCACAGATACGCAGTATTTT. This encodes CASSLGGASGRPRTDTQYF. The chain links TRBV28 to TRBJ2-3; 11 bases align to TRBD2. Germline loops: CDR1 MDHEN, CDR2 SYDVKM. This CDR3 is 19 amino acids long. V lost 2 bases, J lost 1 base, and 11 bases stayed unmatched.

The chain links TRBV27 to TRBJ2-5; 10 nucleotides align to TRBD2. The CDR3 has 16 residues. Germline trimming cut 2 bases from V and 4 bases from J; bases unmatched to any gene: 7. Germline-derived CDR1 and CDR2 are MNHEY and SMNVEV (reference sequence). The CDR3 DNA follows: TGTGCCAGCAGTTTAGGCTACTCTAGCGGGAGAGAGACCCAGTACTTC. Its protein is CASSLGYSSGRETQYF.

This chain uses TRBV10-3 with TRBJ1-2; tentative D call: TRBD1 (5 bases). V was shortened by 0 bases and J by 8 bases, with 13 bases between the two germline ends. Germline V gene sequence: CDR1 ENHRY, CDR2 SYGVKD. There are 14 residues in the CDR3. The CDR3 coding sequence is TGTGCCATCAGTGAGTCTCCGGGGCCGTGGGGCTACACCTTC. Residues: CAISESPGPWGYTF.

Note on this clone: One end of the junction does not line up with germline, which may come from a read error. V usage is TRBV20-1 and J usage is TRBJ2-1; D ambiguous. Germline V gene sequence: CDR1 DFQATT, CDR2 SNEGSKA (reference sequence). This CDR3 comprises 10 residues. Written as DNA, the CDR3 is TGCAGTGCTGACTTGACCCCACGCCTCTTC. Its translation: CSADLTPRLF.

The chain employs TRBV6-1 and TRBJ1-3; tentatively, D is TRBD1 (5 bases). Germline loops: CDR1 MNHNS, CDR2 SASEGT. This CDR3 contains 17 residues. The V and J ends lost 1 base and 0 bases respectively, with 13 bases between them. CDR3 bases: TGTGCCAGCAGTGAAGTTCCAGGGTATCTCTCTGGAAACACCATATATTTT. Amino acid sequence: CASSEVPGYLSGNTIYF.

The table lists this clone with a count of one. This sequence joins TRBV14 and TRBJ2-5; D not certain. Germline CDR1 and CDR2: SGHDN and FVKESK. The V and J ends lost 3 bases and 3 bases respectively, with 8 bases between them. This CDR3 has 13 amino acids. In DNA, the CDR3 is TGTGCCAGCAGCCAGGGCCCCAAAGAGACCCAGTACTTC. It codes for CASSQGPKETQYF.

The V and J genes are TRBV19 and TRBJ2-1, with D possibly matching TRBD2 (6 bases). CDR1 and CDR2 (germline): LNHDA, SQIVND (reference sequence). The CDR3 totals 17 residues. Trimming left V 6 bases short and J 5 bases short, with 23 bases between. CDR3 sequence (DNA): TGTGCCAGTAGCGACGACGCGCCGGGACTCCCAAACAATGAGCAGTTCTTC. Protein sequence: CASSDDAPGLPNNEQFF.

The chain is built from TRBV4-1 and TRBJ2-3; D may be TRBD2 (5 bases). This CDR3 comprises 18 residues. With 0 bases removed from V and 7 bases from J, the gap between germline ends came to 23 bases. CDR1 is MGHRA and CDR2 is YSYEKL in the germline V gene. DNA for the CDR3: TGCGCCAGCAGCCAAGAACGTACGAGGGCGGATCTTCAATATACGCAGTATTTT. Protein sequence: CASSQERTRADLQYTQYF.

The V gene is TRBV10-3, the J gene TRBJ2-1; 9 bases match TRBD2. Germline V gene lookup returns CDR1 ENHRY and CDR2 SYGVKD. There are 18 residues in the CDR3. V shed 7 bases, J shed 8 bases, and the junction held 21 bases outside the gene matches. The CDR3 region is CAINTGTSRPDGVYEQFF. The DNA for the CDR3 is TGTGCCATCAACACCGGGACTAGCAGGCCTGACGGAGTCTATGAGCAGTTCTTC.

V and J are TRBV27 and TRBJ1-1, with TRBD1 matching over 7 bases. Trimming at V came to 3 bases and at J to 1 base, leaving 17 bases not matched to a gene. The CDR3 totals 19 residues. Germline values: CDR1 MNHEY, CDR2 SMNVEV (reference sequence). CDR3 DNA: TGTGCCAGCAGTTTCGTTGGGGGGCGCCGAGGGGGCCCGAACACTGAAGCTTTCTTT. This gives the protein CASSFVGGRRGGPNTEAFF.

This clone came up a few times. This chain links TRBV19 with TRBJ1-1; no firm D call. Trimming removed 1 base from V and 0 bases from J, with 6 bases in between. This CDR3 has 14 residues. CDR1 LNHDA and CDR2 SQIVND come from the germline V gene (reference sequence). The CDR3 bases are TGTGCCAGTAGTATAGGGGTGGTGAACACTGAAGCTTTCTTT. This codes for CASSIGVVNTEAFF.